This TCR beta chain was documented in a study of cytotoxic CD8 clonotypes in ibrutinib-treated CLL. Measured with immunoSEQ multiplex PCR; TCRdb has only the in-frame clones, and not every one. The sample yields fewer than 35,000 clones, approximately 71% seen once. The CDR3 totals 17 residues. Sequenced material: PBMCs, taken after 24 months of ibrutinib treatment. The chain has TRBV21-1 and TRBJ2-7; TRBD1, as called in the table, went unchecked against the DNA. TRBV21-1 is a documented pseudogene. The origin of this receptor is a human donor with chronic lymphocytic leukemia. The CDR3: CASSKAQDTVSSYEQYF. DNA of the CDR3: TGTGCCAGCAGCAAAGCGCAGGACACAGTTTCCTCCTACGAGCAGTACTTC.